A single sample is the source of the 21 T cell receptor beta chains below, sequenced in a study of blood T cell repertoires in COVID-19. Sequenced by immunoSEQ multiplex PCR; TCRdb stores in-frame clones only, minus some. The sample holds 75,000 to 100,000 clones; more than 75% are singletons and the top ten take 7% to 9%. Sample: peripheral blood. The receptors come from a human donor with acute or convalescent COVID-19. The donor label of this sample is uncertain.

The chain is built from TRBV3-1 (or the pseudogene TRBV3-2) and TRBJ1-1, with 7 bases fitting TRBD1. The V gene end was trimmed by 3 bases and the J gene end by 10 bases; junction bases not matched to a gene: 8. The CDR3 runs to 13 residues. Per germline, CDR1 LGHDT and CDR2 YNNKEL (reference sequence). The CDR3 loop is CASSQAETGRAFF. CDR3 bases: TGTGCCAGCAGCCAGGCGGAGACAGGGCGAGCTTTCTTT.

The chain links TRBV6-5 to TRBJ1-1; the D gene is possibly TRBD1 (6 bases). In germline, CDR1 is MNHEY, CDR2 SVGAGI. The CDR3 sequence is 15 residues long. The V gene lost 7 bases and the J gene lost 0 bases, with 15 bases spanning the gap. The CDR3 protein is CASTLQGQVNTEAFF. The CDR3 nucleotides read TGTGCCAGCACCCTCCAGGGGCAAGTGAACACTGAAGCTTTCTTT.

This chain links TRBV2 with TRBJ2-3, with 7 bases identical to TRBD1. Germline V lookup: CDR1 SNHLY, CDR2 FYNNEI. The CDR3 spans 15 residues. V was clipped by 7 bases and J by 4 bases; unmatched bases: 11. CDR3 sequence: CASIRFTGAADTQYF. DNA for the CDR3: TGTGCCAGCATACGTTTTACAGGGGCCGCAGATACGCAGTATTTT.

The CDR3 loop reads CASSLDRATDTQYF. In nucleotides, the CDR3 is TGTGCCAGCAGCCTCGACAGGGCCACAGATACGCAGTATTTT. V is TRBV7-3 and J is TRBJ2-3; TRBD1 agrees at 7 bases. CDR1 is SGHTA and CDR2 is FQGTGA in the germline V gene. The length of the CDR3 is 14 residues. Trimming removed 5 bases from V and 2 bases from J; junction bases left unmatched: 4.

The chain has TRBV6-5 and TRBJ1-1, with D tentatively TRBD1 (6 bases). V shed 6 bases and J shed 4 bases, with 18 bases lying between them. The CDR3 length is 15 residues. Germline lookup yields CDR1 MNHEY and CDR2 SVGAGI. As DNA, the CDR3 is TGTGCCAGCAGGATCGAAGGGGGACAACGCACTGAAGCTTTCTTT. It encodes CASRIEGGQRTEAFF.

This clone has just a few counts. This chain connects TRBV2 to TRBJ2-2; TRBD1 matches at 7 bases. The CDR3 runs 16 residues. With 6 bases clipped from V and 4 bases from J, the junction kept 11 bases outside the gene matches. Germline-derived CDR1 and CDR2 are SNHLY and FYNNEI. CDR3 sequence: CASSLRQGVTTGELFF. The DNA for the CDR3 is TGTGCCAGCAGCCTCCGACAGGGCGTAACCACCGGGGAGCTGTTTTTT.

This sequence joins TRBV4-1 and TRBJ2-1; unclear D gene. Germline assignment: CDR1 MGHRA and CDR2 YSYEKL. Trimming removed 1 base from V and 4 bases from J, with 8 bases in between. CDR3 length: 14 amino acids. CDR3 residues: CASSQVVGYNEQFF. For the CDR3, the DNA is TGCGCCAGCAGCCAAGTCGTCGGGTACAATGAGCAGTTCTTC.

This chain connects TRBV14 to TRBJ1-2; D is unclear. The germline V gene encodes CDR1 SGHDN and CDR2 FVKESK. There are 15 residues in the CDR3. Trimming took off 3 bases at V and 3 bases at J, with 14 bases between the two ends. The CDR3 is CASSHGEALYYGYTF. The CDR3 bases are TGTGCCAGCAGCCACGGGGAAGCTTTGTACTATGGCTACACCTTC.

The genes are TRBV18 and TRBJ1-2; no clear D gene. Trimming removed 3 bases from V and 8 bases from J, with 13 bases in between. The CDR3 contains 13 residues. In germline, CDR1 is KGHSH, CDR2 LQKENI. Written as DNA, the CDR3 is TGTGCCAGCTCACCGGGGTGGGGAGACGGCTACACCTTC. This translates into CASSPGWGDGYTF.

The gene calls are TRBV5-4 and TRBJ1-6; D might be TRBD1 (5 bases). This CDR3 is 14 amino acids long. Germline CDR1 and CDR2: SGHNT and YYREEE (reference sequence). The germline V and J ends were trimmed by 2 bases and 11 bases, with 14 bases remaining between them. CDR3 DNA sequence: TGTGCCAGCAGCTTTGCGCAGGGTAGGACACCCCTCCACTTT. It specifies CASSFAQGRTPLHF.

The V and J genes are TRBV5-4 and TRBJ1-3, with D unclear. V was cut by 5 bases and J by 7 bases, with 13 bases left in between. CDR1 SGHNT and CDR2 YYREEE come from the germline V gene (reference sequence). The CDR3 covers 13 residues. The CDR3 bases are TGTGCCAGCAGGACCGCGGGTAGTAACACCATATATTTT. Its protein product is CASRTAGSNTIYF.

The CDR3 loop is CASSLAGGANNSPLHF. CDR3 DNA sequence: TGTGCCAGCAGCTTAGCGGGGGGAGCTAACAATTCACCCCTCCACTTT. The gene calls are TRBV7-2 and TRBJ1-6, with D possibly matching TRBD1 (5 bases). Between the trimmed V and J ends, which lost 0 bases and 7 bases, there was a span of 13 bases. This CDR3 is built from 16 residues. Per germline, CDR1 SGHTA and CDR2 FQGNSA.

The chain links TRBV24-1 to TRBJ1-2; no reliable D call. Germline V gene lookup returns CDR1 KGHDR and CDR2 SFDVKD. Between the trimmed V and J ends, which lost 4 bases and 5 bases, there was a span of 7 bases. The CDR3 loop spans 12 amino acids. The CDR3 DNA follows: TGTGCCACCAGTGACCCAGGTTATGGCTACACCTTC. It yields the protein CATSDPGYGYTF.

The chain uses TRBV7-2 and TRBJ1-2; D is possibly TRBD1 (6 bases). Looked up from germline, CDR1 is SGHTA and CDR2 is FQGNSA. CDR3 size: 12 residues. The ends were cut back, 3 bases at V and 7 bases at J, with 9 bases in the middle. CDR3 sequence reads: CASSFQGPGYTF. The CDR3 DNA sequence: TGTGCCAGCAGCTTTCAGGGGCCTGGCTACACCTTC.

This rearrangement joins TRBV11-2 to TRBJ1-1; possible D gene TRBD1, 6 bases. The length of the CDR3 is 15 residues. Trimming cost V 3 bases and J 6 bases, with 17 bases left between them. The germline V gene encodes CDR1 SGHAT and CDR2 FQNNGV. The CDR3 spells CASSFTGQLYAEAFF. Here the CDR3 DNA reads TGTGCCAGCAGCTTTACCGGACAGTTGTACGCTGAAGCTTTCTTT. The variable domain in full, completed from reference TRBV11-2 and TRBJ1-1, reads EAGVAQSPRYKIIEKRQSVAFWCNPISGHATLYWYQQILGQGPKLLIQFQNNGVVDDSQLPKDRFSAERLKGVDSTLKIQPAKLEDSAVYLCASSFTGQLYAEAFFGQGTRLTVV.

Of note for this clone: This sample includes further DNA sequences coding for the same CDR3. CDR3 amino acids: CASSLGGTGTYEQYF. The DNA for the CDR3 is TGCGCCAGCAGCTTGGGCGGGACAGGAACCTACGAGCAGTACTTC. The V call is TRBV5-1, the J call TRBJ2-7; 8 positions match TRBD1. V was clipped by 0 bases and J by 2 bases; unmatched bases: 4. Germline lookup yields CDR1 SGHRS and CDR2 YFSETQ. CDR3 length: 15 amino acids.

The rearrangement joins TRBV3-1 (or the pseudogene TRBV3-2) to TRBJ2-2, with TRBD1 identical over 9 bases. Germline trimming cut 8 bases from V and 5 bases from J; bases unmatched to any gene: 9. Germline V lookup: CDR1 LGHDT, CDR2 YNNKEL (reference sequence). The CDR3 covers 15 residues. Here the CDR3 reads CASRLQGAKTGELFF. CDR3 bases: TGTGCCAGCCGATTACAGGGGGCCAAAACCGGGGAGCTGTTTTTT.

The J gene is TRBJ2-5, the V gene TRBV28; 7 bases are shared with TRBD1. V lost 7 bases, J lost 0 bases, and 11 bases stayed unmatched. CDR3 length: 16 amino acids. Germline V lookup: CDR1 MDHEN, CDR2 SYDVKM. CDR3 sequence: CASTPRGTTHQETQYF. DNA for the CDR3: TGTGCCAGCACTCCCAGGGGGACAACTCACCAAGAGACCCAGTACTTC.

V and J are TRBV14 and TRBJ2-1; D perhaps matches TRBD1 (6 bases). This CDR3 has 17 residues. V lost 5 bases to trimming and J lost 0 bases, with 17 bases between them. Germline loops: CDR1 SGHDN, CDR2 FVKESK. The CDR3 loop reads CASSKRLGHLSYNEQFF. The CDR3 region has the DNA TGTGCCAGCAGCAAGAGGCTGGGACATCTCTCCTACAATGAGCAGTTCTTC.

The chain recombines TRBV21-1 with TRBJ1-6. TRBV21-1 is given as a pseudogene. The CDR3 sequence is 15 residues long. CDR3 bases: TGTGCCAGCAGCATAGGGAGGACCTATAATTCACCCCTCCACTTT. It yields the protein CASSIGRTYNSPLHF.

CDR3 bases: TGTGCCAGTAGTATGGCCGCCTGGGAGCGGGGCCTCTCCTACAATGAGCAGTTCTTC. This gives the protein CASSMAAWERGLSYNEQFF. J is TRBJ2-1 and V is TRBV19; TRBD2 matches 7 bases. Germline V gene data show CDR1 as LNHDA and CDR2 as SQIVND (reference sequence). Losses at the gene ends were 3 bases for V and 0 bases for J; bases not matched to a gene: 14. There are 19 residues in the CDR3.